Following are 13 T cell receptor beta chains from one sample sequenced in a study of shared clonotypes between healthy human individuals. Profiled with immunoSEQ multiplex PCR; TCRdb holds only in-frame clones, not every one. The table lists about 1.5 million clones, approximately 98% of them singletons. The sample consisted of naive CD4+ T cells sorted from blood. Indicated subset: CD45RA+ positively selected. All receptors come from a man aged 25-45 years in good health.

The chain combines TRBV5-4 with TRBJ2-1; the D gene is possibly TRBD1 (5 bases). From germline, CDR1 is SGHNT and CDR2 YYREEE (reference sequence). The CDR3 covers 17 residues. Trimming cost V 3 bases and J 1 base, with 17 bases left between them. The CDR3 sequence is CASSSSGQGWSYNEQFF. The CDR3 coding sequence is TGTGCCAGCAGCTCAAGTGGGCAGGGTTGGTCCTACAATGAGCAGTTCTTC.

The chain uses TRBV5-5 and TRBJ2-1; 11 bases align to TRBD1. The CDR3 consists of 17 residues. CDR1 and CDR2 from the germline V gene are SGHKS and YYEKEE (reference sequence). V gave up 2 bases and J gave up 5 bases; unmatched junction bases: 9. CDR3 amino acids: CASSLWDLGQGDNEQFF. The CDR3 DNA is TGTGCCAGCAGCTTATGGGATTTGGGACAGGGGGACAATGAGCAGTTCTTC.

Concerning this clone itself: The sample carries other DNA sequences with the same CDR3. CDR3 protein: CASSRDTNTEAFF. The CDR3 DNA reads as TGCGCCAGCAGCCGGGACACCAACACTGAAGCTTTCTTT. The rearrangement links TRBV5-1 to TRBJ1-1; a weak D match, TRBD1 (6 bases). Trimming pared 4 bases from V and 2 bases from J, leaving 9 bases between. CDR1 and CDR2 (germline): SGHRS, YFSETQ. The CDR3 is 13 residues long.

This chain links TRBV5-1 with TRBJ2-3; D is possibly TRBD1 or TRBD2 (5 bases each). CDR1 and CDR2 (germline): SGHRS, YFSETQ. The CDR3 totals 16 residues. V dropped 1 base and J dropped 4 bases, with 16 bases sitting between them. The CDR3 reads CASSLSGATSADTQYF. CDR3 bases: TGCGCCAGCAGCTTGTCTGGGGCAACTAGTGCAGATACGCAGTATTTT.

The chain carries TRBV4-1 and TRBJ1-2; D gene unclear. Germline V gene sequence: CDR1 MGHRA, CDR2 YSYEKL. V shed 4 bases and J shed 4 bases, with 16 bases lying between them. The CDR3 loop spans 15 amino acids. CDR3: CASSRSMRGAYGYTF. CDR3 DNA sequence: TGCGCCAGCAGCCGATCTATGCGGGGAGCCTATGGCTACACCTTC.

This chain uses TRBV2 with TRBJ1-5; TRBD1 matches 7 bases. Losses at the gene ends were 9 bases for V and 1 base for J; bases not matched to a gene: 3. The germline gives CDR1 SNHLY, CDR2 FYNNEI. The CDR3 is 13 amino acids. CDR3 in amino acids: CARKQGSNQPQHF. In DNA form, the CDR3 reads TGTGCCAGAAAACAGGGGAGCAATCAGCCCCAGCATTTT.

The CDR3 region is CASSPPRDRDHYEQYF. CDR3 nucleotides: TGTGCCAGCTCACCGCCGAGGGACAGGGACCACTACGAGCAGTACTTC. The chain recombines TRBV18 with TRBJ2-7, with 9 bases matching TRBD1. The germline V gene has CDR1 KGHSH and CDR2 LQKENI. The CDR3 has 16 residues. J was trimmed by 3 bases and V by 3 bases; bases with no gene match: 9. Full variable domain (missing parts from reference TRBV18 and TRBJ2-7): NAGVMQNPRHLVRRRGQEARLRCSPMKGHSHVYWYRQLPEEGLKFMVYLQKENIIDESGMPKERFSAEFPKEGPSILRIQQVVRGDSAAYFCASSPPRDRDHYEQYFGPGTRLTVT.

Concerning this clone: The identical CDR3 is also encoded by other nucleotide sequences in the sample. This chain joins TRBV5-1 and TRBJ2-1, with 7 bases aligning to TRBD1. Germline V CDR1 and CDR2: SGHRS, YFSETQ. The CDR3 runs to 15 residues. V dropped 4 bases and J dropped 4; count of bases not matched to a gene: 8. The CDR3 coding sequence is TGCGCCAGCAGCCTCCGGGACAGTTCTTACAATGAGCAGTTCTTC. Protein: CASSLRDSSYNEQFF.

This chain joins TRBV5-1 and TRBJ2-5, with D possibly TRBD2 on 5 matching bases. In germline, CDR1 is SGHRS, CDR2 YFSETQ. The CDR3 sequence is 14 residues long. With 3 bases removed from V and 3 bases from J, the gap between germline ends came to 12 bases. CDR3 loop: CASSSGFSEETQYF. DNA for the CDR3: TGCGCCAGCAGCTCGGGGTTTTCCGAAGAGACCCAGTACTTC.

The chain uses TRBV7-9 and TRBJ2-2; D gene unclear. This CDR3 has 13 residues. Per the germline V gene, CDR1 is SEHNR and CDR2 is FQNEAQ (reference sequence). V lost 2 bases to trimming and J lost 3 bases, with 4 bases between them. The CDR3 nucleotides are TGTGCCAGCAGCTTATCCTACACCGGGGAGCTGTTTTTT. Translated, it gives CASSLSYTGELFF.

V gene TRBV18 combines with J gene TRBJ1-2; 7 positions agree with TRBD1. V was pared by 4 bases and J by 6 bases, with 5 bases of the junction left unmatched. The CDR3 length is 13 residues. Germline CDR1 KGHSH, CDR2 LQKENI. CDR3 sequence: CASSRAQGNGYTF. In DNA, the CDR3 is TGTGCCAGCTCACGTGCACAGGGGAATGGCTACACCTTC.

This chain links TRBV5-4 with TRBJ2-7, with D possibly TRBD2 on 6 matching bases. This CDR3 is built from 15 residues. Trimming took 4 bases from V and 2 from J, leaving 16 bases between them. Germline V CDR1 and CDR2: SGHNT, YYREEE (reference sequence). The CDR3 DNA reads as TGTGCCAGCAGCCGAGGCGGGGAGAATCCCTACGAGCAGTACTTC. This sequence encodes CASSRGGENPYEQYF.

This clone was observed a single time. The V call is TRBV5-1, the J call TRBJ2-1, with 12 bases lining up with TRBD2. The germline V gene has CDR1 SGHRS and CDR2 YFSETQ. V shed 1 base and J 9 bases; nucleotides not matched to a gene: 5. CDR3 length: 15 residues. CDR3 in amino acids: CASSLSLAGGAEQFF. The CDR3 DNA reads TGCGCCAGCAGCTTGAGTCTAGCGGGAGGGGCTGAGCAGTTCTTC. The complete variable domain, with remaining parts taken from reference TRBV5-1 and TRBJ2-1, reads KAGVTQTPRYLIKTRGQQVTLSCSPISGHRSVSWYQQTPGQGLQFLFEYFSETQRNKGNFPGRFSGRQFSNSRSEMNVSTLELGDSALYLCASSLSLAGGAEQFFGPGTRLTVL.